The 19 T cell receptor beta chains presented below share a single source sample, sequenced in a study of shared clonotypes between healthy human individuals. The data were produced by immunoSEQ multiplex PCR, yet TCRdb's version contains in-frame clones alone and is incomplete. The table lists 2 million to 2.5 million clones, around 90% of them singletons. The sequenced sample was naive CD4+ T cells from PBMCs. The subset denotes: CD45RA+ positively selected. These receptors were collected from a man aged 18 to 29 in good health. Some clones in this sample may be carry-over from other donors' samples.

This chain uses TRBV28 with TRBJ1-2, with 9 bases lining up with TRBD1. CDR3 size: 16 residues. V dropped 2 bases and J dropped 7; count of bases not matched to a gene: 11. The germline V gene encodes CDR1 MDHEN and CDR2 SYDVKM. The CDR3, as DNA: TGTGCCAGCAGTTTAGGCGGGACAGGGTCGCCCTTTGGCTACACCTTC. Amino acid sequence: CASSLGGTGSPFGYTF.

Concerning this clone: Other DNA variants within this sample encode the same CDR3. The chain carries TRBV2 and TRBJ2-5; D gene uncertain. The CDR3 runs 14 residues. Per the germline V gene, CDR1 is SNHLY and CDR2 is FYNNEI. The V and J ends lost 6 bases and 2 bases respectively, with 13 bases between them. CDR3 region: CASSGRTAQETQYF. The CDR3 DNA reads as TGTGCCAGCAGCGGTCGGACGGCGCAAGAGACCCAGTACTTC.

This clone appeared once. The CDR3 sequence is CASSWYGERNYGYTF. The DNA of the CDR3 is TGTGCCAGCAGCTGGTACGGAGAACGTAACTATGGCTACACCTTC. The J gene is TRBJ1-2, the V gene TRBV7-2; no reliable D call. The CDR3 has 15 amino acids. Trimming took off 4 bases at V and 1 base at J, with 13 bases between the two ends. Germline V gene lookup returns CDR1 SGHTA and CDR2 FQGNSA.

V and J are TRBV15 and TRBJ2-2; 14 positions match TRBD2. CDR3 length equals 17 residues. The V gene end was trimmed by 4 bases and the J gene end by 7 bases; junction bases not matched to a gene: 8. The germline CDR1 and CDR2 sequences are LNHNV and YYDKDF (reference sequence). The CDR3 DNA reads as TGTGCCACCAGCACGGGACTAGCGGGAGTTCGGGGCGGGGAGCTGTTTTTT. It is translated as CATSTGLAGVRGGELFF.

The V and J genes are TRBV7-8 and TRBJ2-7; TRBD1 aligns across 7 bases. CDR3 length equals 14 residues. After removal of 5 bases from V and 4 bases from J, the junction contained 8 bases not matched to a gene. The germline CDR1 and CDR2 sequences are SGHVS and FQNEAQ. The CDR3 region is CASSRRDSSYEQYF. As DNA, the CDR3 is TGTGCCAGCAGCCGCCGGGACAGTTCATACGAGCAGTACTTC.

The CDR3 DNA follows: TGCGCCAGCAGCTTGCGACGGATGAAGACAGGTTACAATGAGCAGTTCTTC. It codes for CASSLRRMKTGYNEQFF. This chain connects TRBV5-1 to TRBJ2-1; D is possibly TRBD1 (6 bases). Trimming pared 1 base from V and 4 bases from J, leaving 18 bases between. This CDR3 has 17 residues. CDR1 SGHRS and CDR2 YFSETQ come from the germline V gene.

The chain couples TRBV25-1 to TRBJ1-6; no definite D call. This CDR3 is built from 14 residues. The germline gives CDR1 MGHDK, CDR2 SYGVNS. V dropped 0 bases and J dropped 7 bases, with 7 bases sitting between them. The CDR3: CASSEYVPNSPLHF. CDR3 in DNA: TGTGCCAGCAGTGAATATGTCCCAAATTCACCCCTCCACTTT.

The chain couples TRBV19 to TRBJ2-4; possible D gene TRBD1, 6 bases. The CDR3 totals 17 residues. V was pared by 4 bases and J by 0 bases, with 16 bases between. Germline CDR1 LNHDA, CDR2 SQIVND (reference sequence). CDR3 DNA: TGTGCCAGTAGTACCGTGGACAGTTTGGTAGCCAAAAACATTCAGTACTTC. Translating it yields CASSTVDSLVAKNIQYF. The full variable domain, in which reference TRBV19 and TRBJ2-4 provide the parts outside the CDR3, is DGGITQSPKYLFRKEGQNVTLSCEQNLNHDAMYWYRQDPGQGLRLIYYSQIVNDFQKGDIAEGYSVSREKKESFPLTVTSAQKNPTAFYLCASSTVDSLVAKNIQYFGAGTRLSVL.

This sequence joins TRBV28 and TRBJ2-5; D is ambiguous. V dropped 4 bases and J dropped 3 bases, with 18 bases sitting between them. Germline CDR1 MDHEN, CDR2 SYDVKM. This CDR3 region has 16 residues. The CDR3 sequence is CASSSVTERSEETQYF. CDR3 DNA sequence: TGTGCCAGCAGTTCGGTAACGGAACGGTCGGAAGAGACCCAGTACTTC.

CDR3 residues: CASSPLRQGASDTQYF. Written as DNA, the CDR3 is TGTGCCAGCTCACCTCTCAGACAGGGGGCATCAGATACGCAGTATTTT. The genes are TRBV18 and TRBJ2-3; 10 bases line up with TRBD1. The V and J ends lost 3 bases and 4 bases, in that order; junction bases with no gene match: 7. The V gene's germline CDR1 is KGHSH and CDR2 LQKENI. The CDR3 totals 16 residues.

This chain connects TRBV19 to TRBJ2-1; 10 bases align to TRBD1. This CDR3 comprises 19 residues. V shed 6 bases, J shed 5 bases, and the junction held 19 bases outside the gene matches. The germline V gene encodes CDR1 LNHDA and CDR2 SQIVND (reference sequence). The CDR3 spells CASRPPPGTGASLNNEQFF. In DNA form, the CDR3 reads TGTGCCAGTAGACCCCCCCCAGGGACAGGGGCCTCCCTCAACAATGAGCAGTTCTTC.

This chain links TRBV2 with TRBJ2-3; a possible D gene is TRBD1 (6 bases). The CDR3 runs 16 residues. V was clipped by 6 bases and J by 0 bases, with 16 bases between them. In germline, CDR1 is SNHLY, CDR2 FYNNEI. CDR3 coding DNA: TGTGCCAGCAGCGTTGGACAGCGAACTAGCACAGATACGCAGTATTTT. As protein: CASSVGQRTSTDTQYF.

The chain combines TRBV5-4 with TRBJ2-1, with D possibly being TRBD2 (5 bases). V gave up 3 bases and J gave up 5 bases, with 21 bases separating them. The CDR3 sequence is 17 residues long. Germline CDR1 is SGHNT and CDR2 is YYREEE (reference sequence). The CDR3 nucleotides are TGTGCCAGCAGCTCGGGGTCGCGAAATATCGTCAACAATGAGCAGTTCTTC. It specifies CASSSGSRNIVNNEQFF.

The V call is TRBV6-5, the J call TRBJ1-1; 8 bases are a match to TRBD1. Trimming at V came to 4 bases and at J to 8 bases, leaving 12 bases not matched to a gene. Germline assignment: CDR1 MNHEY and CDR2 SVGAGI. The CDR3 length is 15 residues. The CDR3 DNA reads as TGTGCCAGCAGTTCCTACAGGGGGAAGCGGCCGGAAGCTTTCTTT. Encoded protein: CASSSYRGKRPEAFF.

CDR3 in DNA: TGCGCCAGCAGCCAAGTAGGACGGCAGGGAAGGGGTGAAGCTTTCTTT. The encoded protein is CASSQVGRQGRGEAFF. This chain joins TRBV4-1 and TRBJ1-1, with a weak D call TRBD1 (5 bases). CDR3 length: 16 residues. In germline, CDR1 is MGHRA, CDR2 YSYEKL. Trimming pared 1 base from V and 7 bases from J, leaving 19 bases between.

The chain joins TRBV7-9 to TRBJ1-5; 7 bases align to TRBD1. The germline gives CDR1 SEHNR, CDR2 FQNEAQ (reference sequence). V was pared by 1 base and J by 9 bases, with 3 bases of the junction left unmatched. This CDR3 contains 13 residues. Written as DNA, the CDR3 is TGTGCCAGCAGCTTAGTAGGGGGCCCGCCCCAGCATTTT. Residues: CASSLVGGPPQHF.

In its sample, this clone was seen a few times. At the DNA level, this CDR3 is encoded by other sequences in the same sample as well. CDR3 amino acids: CASSYDRDQPQHF. CDR3 nucleotides: TGTGCCAGCAGTTACGACAGGGATCAGCCCCAGCATTTT. The chain joins TRBV6-5 to TRBJ1-5; 7 nucleotides align to TRBD1. J was trimmed by 5 bases and V by 2 bases; bases with no gene match: 0. CDR1 and CDR2 (germline): MNHEY, SVGAGI. The CDR3 is 13 residues long.

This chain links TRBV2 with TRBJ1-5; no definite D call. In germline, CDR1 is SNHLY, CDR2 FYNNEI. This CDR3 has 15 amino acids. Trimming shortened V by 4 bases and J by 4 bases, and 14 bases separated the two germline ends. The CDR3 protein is CASSAGGGENQPQHF. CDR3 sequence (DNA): TGTGCCAGCAGTGCCGGCGGAGGAGAGAATCAGCCCCAGCATTTT.

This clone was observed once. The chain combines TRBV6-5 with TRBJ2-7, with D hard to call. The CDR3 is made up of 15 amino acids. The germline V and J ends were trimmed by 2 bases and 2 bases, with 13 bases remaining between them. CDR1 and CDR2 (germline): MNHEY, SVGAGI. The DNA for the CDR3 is TGTGCCAGCAGTTACAGCCAGGCAGCCACCTACGAGCAGTACTTC. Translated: CASSYSQAATYEQYF.